Below are 17 T cell receptor beta chains sequenced from a single sample in a study of OX40 agonist ivuxolimab in advanced cancers. The method was immunoSEQ multiplex PCR; TCRdb's version includes in-frame clones alone and lacks a portion of them. The table has around 60,000 clones, roughly 90% seen once; the top ten hold 18%. The input for sequencing was CD4+ or CD8+ T cells sorted from blood, taken in a trial of the OX40 agonist ivuxolimab. All receptors come from an adult with an advanced solid tumor such as melanoma, head and neck, liver or kidney cancer.

The chain carries TRBV7-2 and TRBJ2-3; TRBD1 or TRBD2 may be the D gene (5 bases each). Per the germline V gene, CDR1 is SGHTA and CDR2 is FQGNSA. The V end lost 3 bases, the J end lost 4 bases, and 8 bases lay between the germline ends. This CDR3 region has 13 residues. DNA for the CDR3: TGTGCCAGCAGCTTTATGGGGGCAGATACGCAGTATTTT. As protein: CASSFMGADTQYF.

The chain recombines TRBV7-3 with TRBJ2-1; 10 bases line up with TRBD1. V trimming: 4 bases; J trimming: 4 bases; junction bases outside the gene matches: 4. Germline V CDR1 and CDR2: SGHTA, FQGTGA. CDR3 size: 15 residues. CDR3 sequence reads: CASSSGQGTYNEQFF. Written as DNA, the CDR3 is TGTGCCAGCAGCTCGGGACAGGGGACTTACAATGAGCAGTTCTTC.

The V gene is TRBV5-1, the J gene TRBJ2-2; 7 nucleotides agree with TRBD2. CDR3 length: 15 residues. Germline V gene lookup returns CDR1 SGHRS and CDR2 YFSETQ. V shed 4 bases and J 4 bases; nucleotides not matched to a gene: 7. The CDR3 region is CASSEGAGVTGELFF. The CDR3 nucleotides are TGCGCCAGCAGCGAAGGGGCGGGAGTCACCGGGGAGCTGTTTTTT.

The genes are TRBV28 and TRBJ1-1; D call uncertain. The CDR3 runs 13 residues. Germline CDR1 is MDHEN and CDR2 is SYDVKM. Trimming cost V 2 bases and J 5 bases, with 9 bases left between them. The CDR3 nucleotides read TGTGCCAGCAGTTTAGGCCCCCGGACTGAAGCTTTCTTT. It specifies CASSLGPRTEAFF.

The chain combines TRBV4-3 with TRBJ1-6; 9 bases fit TRBD1. The germline V gene encodes CDR1 LGHNA and CDR2 YSLEER. V lost 0 bases, J lost 7 bases, and 7 bases stayed unmatched. This CDR3 is 17 amino acids long. Here the CDR3 reads CASSQDIRGTGNSPLHF. The DNA of the CDR3 is TGCGCCAGCAGCCAAGATATCCGGGGGACAGGGAATTCACCCCTCCACTTT.

The V gene is TRBV28, the J gene TRBJ2-5; 9 nucleotides line up with TRBD1. V gave up 6 bases and J gave up 5 bases; unmatched junction bases: 7. Germline V gene sequence: CDR1 MDHEN, CDR2 SYDVKM. This CDR3 has 14 amino acids. The DNA of the CDR3 is TGTGCCAGCAGGCCACAGGGGGCGGCGGAGACCCAGTACTTC. Translated: CASRPQGAAETQYF.

This sequence joins TRBV27 and TRBJ2-1; 9 bases align to TRBD2. CDR1 is MNHEY and CDR2 is SMNVEV in the germline V gene (reference sequence). Trimming at V came to 5 bases and at J to 1 base, leaving 6 bases not matched to a gene. This CDR3 is 16 amino acids long. This CDR3 reads CASSPFSGSSYNEQFF. CDR3 bases: TGTGCCAGCAGTCCCTTTAGCGGGAGTTCCTACAATGAGCAGTTCTTC.

The chain employs TRBV11-2 and TRBJ2-5, with 9 bases fitting TRBD1. The length of the CDR3 is 15 residues. The germline V gene encodes CDR1 SGHAT and CDR2 FQNNGV. The trim removed 4 bases at V and 5 bases at J, leaving 8 bases unmatched. For the CDR3, the DNA is TGTGCCAGCAGCTCATCCGGGACAGGGTATGAGACCCAGTACTTC. Translated: CASSSSGTGYETQYF. Combining the CDR3 with reference TRBV11-2 and TRBJ2-5 gives the whole variable domain EAGVAQSPRYKIIEKRQSVAFWCNPISGHATLYWYQQILGQGPKLLIQFQNNGVVDDSQLPKDRFSAERLKGVDSTLKIQPAKLEDSAVYLCASSSSGTGYETQYFGPGTRLLVL.

This clone occurred a few times. The chain couples TRBV29-1 to TRBJ2-2; TRBD2 agrees at 11 bases. The CDR3 is 13 amino acids. Germline values: CDR1 SQVTM, CDR2 ANQGSEA. V lost 4 bases to trimming and J lost 6 bases; unmatched junction nucleotides: 1. CDR3 loop: CSVAGLAAGELFF. The CDR3 DNA reads TGCAGCGTTGCGGGACTAGCGGCCGGGGAGCTGTTTTTT.

The rearrangement links TRBV9 to TRBJ1-3; maybe TRBD1 (5 bases). From germline, CDR1 is SGDLS and CDR2 YYNGEE. The V gene lost 4 bases and the J gene lost 4 bases, with 12 bases spanning the gap. This CDR3 has 14 amino acids. This CDR3 reads CASSSGTGGNTIYF. DNA of the CDR3: TGTGCCAGCAGCTCTGGGACGGGAGGAAACACCATATATTTT. The variable domain in full, with the rest retrieved from reference TRBV9 and TRBJ1-3, is DSGVTQTPKHLITATGQRVTLRCSPRSGDLSVYWYQQSLDQGLQFLIQYYNGEERAKGNILERFSAQQFPDLHSELNLSSLELGDSALYFCASSSGTGGNTIYFGEGSWLTVV.

This chain links TRBV11-2 with TRBJ2-7; the D gene is possibly TRBD1 (5 bases). The CDR3 loop spans 19 amino acids. Germline loops: CDR1 SGHAT, CDR2 FQNNGV. V gave up 0 bases and J gave up 0 bases, with 21 bases separating them. CDR3 loop: CASSLDGRNRPGSSYEQYF. The CDR3 region has the DNA TGTGCCAGCAGCTTAGATGGCCGGAACAGGCCCGGAAGCTCCTACGAGCAGTACTTC.

This clone was counted once. The chain carries TRBV27 and TRBJ2-5, with TRBD2 identical over 7 bases. V was clipped by 6 bases and J by 3 bases; unmatched bases: 19. Germline V lookup: CDR1 MNHEY, CDR2 SMNVEV (reference sequence). The CDR3 totals 18 residues. The CDR3 loop reads CASRPYGEQGRGKETQYF. Here the CDR3 DNA reads TGTGCCAGCAGACCCTATGGGGAGCAAGGGAGGGGAAAAGAGACCCAGTACTTC.

This rearrangement joins TRBV25-1 to TRBJ2-7; D possibly corresponds to TRBD2 (6 bases). Germline CDR1 reads MGHDK; CDR2 reads SYGVNS. V was clipped by 1 base and J by 5 bases, with 15 bases between them. This CDR3 is 15 amino acids long. The CDR3 nucleotides are TGTGCCAGCAGTGAATTGAGACGGGAGTCCCACGAGCAGTACTTC. This gives the protein CASSELRRESHEQYF.

The rearrangement uses TRBV6-6 and TRBJ2-7; 7 nucleotides match TRBD1. The CDR3 length is 14 residues. The junction had 8 bases not matched to a gene; V was cut back by 8 bases and J by 1 base. Germline V gene sequence: CDR1 MNHNY, CDR2 SVGAGI (reference sequence). The CDR3 DNA follows: TGTGCCAGCGGCCAGGGACAGAATTCCTACGAGCAGTACTTC. Translating gives CASGQGQNSYEQYF.

This clone has only one observation. The V gene is TRBV13, the J gene TRBJ1-1, with 8 bases identical to TRBD1. Germline values: CDR1 PRHDT, CDR2 FYEKMQ (reference sequence). V lost 6 bases to trimming and J lost 5 bases; unmatched junction nucleotides: 11. The CDR3 consists of 15 residues. CDR3 amino acids: CASSLGQGALTEAFF. CDR3 DNA sequence: TGTGCCAGCAGTCTGGGCCAGGGGGCGCTTACTGAAGCTTTCTTT.

V gene TRBV28 combines with J gene TRBJ2-4; perhaps TRBD2 as D (5 bases). Trimming took off 6 bases at V and 6 bases at J, with 12 bases between the two ends. The germline CDR1 and CDR2 sequences are MDHEN and SYDVKM. The CDR3 runs to 13 residues. The CDR3 protein is CASSLHGVNIQYF. The CDR3 bases are TGTGCCAGCAGCCTTCACGGGGTAAACATTCAGTACTTC.

The chain recombines TRBV4-3 with TRBJ2-7; D is undetermined. The CDR3 covers 15 residues. CDR1 is LGHNA and CDR2 is YSLEER in the germline V gene. Trimming pared 0 bases from V and 0 bases from J, leaving 9 bases between. CDR3 loop: CASSQDVANSYEQYF. For the CDR3, the DNA is TGCGCCAGCAGCCAAGACGTCGCCAACTCCTACGAGCAGTACTTC.